What follows are 32 T cell receptor gamma chains derived from one specimen sequenced in a study of Vδ1+ human thymocytes. Study results and limitations: In the thymus, TRG and TRD repertoires looked highly polyclonal with Gaussian CDR3 lengths.

The template was reverse-transcribed extracted RNA. Multiplex PCR used pooled V-gene forward primers and a constant-region reverse primer to amplify CDR3s. TCRdb reran clone calling via CATT on the multiplex PCR reads. This table holds 20,000 to 25,000 gamma-chain clones, approximately 14% found once. The antigens these receptors bind are not known. The sequenced material came from Vdelta1+ gamma-delta thymocytes from the thymus. Subset indicated: FACS-sorted CD3+ TCRalphabeta- TCRVdelta1+ TCRVdelta2- thymocytes. The receptors stem from a child under two years old who had congenital heart surgery.

A word on this clone: The germline gene is not matched at one end of the junction; a read error may be the cause. The chain couples TRGV3 to TRGJP2. Germline V gives CDR1 VTNTFY, CDR2 YDVSTARD (reference sequence). The CDR3 runs 16 residues. The CDR3 spells CATWDRRYSSEWIKTF. The CDR3 nucleotides are TGTGCCACCTGGGACAGGCGATATAGTAGTGAGTGGATCAAGACGTTT.

The chain joins TRGV9 to TRGJ1 or TRGJ2. V trimming: 6 bases; J trimming: 1 base; junction bases outside the gene matches: 6. This CDR3 is built from 13 residues. Looked up from germline, CDR1 is GITISATS and CDR2 is ISYDGTV (reference sequence). The CDR3 loop is CALWFTNYYKKLF. Here the CDR3 DNA reads TGTGCCTTGTGGTTCACTAATTATTATAAGAAACTCTTT.

This clone has a handful of counts. The gene calls are TRGV8 and TRGJ1 or TRGJ2. CDR3 length equals 10 residues. The germline V gene encodes CDR1 VENAVY and CDR2 YDSYNSRV. V shed 6 bases and J 7 bases; nucleotides not matched to a gene: 3. The CDR3 region is CATWRYKKLF. The CDR3 DNA sequence: TGTGCCACCTGGAGGTATAAGAAACTCTTT.

This clone rates as medium-sized. The sample contains more than one DNA sequence encoding this CDR3. V gene TRGV8 combines with J gene TRGJ1 or TRGJ2. The CDR3 sequence is 13 residues long. V shed 3 bases, J shed 0 bases, and the junction held 2 bases outside the gene matches. Germline V gene lookup returns CDR1 VENAVY and CDR2 YDSYNSRV. The CDR3 loop reads CATWDQNYYKKLF. CDR3 nucleotides: TGTGCCACCTGGGATCAGAATTATTATAAGAAACTCTTT.

The chain combines TRGV5 with TRGJ1 or TRGJ2. V was pared by 0 bases and J by 11 bases, with 7 bases of the junction left unmatched. The germline V gene has CDR1 VINAFY and CDR2 YDVSNSKD. This CDR3 spans 12 amino acids. In nucleotides, the CDR3 is TGTGCCACCTGGGACAGGGGGGTTGAGAAACTCTTT. Translation gives CATWDRGVEKLF.

To note about this clone: Other DNA variants within this sample encode the same CDR3. This chain uses TRGV4 with TRGJ1 or TRGJ2. From germline, CDR1 is EGSTGY and CDR2 YDSYTSSV. This CDR3 comprises 14 residues. V gave up 0 bases and J gave up 0 bases; unmatched junction bases: 2. In nucleotides, the CDR3 is TGTGCCACCTGGGATGGGCTGAATTATTATAAGAAACTCTTT. This sequence encodes CATWDGLNYYKKLF.

Only a few counts were recorded for this clone. The V call is TRGV4, the J call TRGJ1 or TRGJ2. The CDR3 contains 11 residues. Germline V gives CDR1 EGSTGY, CDR2 YDSYTSSV. Losses at the gene ends were 6 bases for V and 10 bases for J; bases not matched to a gene: 9. As DNA, the CDR3 is TGTGCCACCTGGAATGTGGGGAAGAAACTCTTT. Protein sequence: CATWNVGKKLF.

This clone was detected only a few times. The J gene is TRGJ1 or TRGJ2, the V gene TRGV4. Trimming cost V 3 bases and J 0 bases; bases outside gene matches: 5. The CDR3 extends over 14 amino acids. Germline V CDR1 and CDR2: EGSTGY, YDSYTSSV. The CDR3 sequence is CATWDWTNYYKKLF. CDR3 sequence (DNA): TGTGCCACCTGGGATTGGACGAATTATTATAAGAAACTCTTT.

V gene TRGV9 combines with J gene TRGJ1 or TRGJ2. V gave up 0 bases and J gave up 2 bases; unmatched junction bases: 7. This CDR3 comprises 15 residues. The V gene's germline CDR1 is GITISATS and CDR2 ISYDGTV (reference sequence). The CDR3 here is CALWEVPRDYYKKLF. The CDR3 region has the DNA TGTGCCTTGTGGGAGGTGCCGAGGGATTATTATAAGAAACTCTTT.

This clone was observed a handful of times. The chain carries TRGV3 and TRGJ1 or TRGJ2. Trimming cost V 2 bases and J 8 bases; bases outside gene matches: 6. The V gene's germline CDR1 is VTNTFY and CDR2 YDVSTARD (reference sequence). The CDR3 is 12 residues long. The CDR3 is CATWDIGNKKLF. The CDR3 DNA reads as TGTGCCACCTGGGACATTGGAAATAAGAAACTCTTT.

This clone was counted between two and nine times. The chain carries TRGV4 and TRGJ1 or TRGJ2. V was clipped by 0 bases and J by 3 bases; unmatched bases: 5. The CDR3 is 14 amino acids. Per germline, CDR1 EGSTGY and CDR2 YDSYTSSV. Written as DNA, the CDR3 is TGTGCCACCTGGGATGGGGGGATTTATTATAAGAAACTCTTT. It codes for CATWDGGIYYKKLF.

The chain combines TRGV8 with TRGJ1 or TRGJ2. This CDR3 contains 15 residues. Trimming took 0 bases from V and 0 from J; bases not matched to a gene: 5. Germline assignment: CDR1 VENAVY and CDR2 YDSYNSRV. The CDR3 nucleotides are TGTGCCACCTGGGATAGGCTGGGGAATTATTATAAGAAACTCTTT. Its protein product is CATWDRLGNYYKKLF.

This clone occurred a few times. The V and J genes are TRGV4 and TRGJ1 or TRGJ2. Germline V gene lookup returns CDR1 EGSTGY and CDR2 YDSYTSSV. The CDR3 is 13 residues long. J was trimmed by 1 base and V by 6 bases; bases with no gene match: 6. The CDR3 bases are TGTGCCACCTGGACCCCTAATTATTATAAGAAACTCTTT. Its protein product is CATWTPNYYKKLF.

In its sample, this clone is medium-sized. This specimen includes other DNA sequences encoding the same CDR3. J is TRGJ1 or TRGJ2 and V is TRGV9. The CDR3 totals 11 residues. Germline lookup yields CDR1 GITISATS and CDR2 ISYDGTV (reference sequence). V lost 0 bases and J lost 8; bases outside the gene matches: 1. CDR3 loop: CALWEVDKKLF. The DNA for the CDR3 is TGTGCCTTGTGGGAGGTGGATAAGAAACTCTTT.

The chain combines TRGV4 with TRGJ1 or TRGJ2. J was trimmed by 2 bases and V by 0 bases; bases with no gene match: 13. Germline V gene sequence: CDR1 EGSTGY, CDR2 YDSYTSSV. The CDR3 runs 17 residues. CDR3 sequence (DNA): TGTGCCACCTGGGATGGGCACCCGCAAGTTCATTATTATAAGAAACTCTTT. The encoded protein is CATWDGHPQVHYYKKLF.

The rearrangement uses TRGV4 and TRGJP. CDR3 length equals 16 residues. CDR1 is EGSTGY and CDR2 is YDSYTSSV in the germline V gene. V was pared by 6 bases and J by 7 bases, with 9 bases of the junction left unmatched. The CDR3 loop is CATWRQAELGKKIKVF. The CDR3 DNA follows: TGTGCCACCTGGAGGCAGGCGGAGTTGGGCAAAAAAATCAAGGTATTT.

This clone was counted a few times. This specimen includes other DNA sequences encoding the same CDR3. This sequence joins TRGV2 and TRGJ1 or TRGJ2. V dropped 0 bases and J dropped 0; count of bases not matched to a gene: 5. This CDR3 is built from 15 residues. Per germline, CDR1 EGSNGY and CDR2 YDSYNSKV. As DNA, the CDR3 is TGTGCCACCTGGGACGGGCCGAGGAATTATTATAAGAAACTCTTT. Its protein product is CATWDGPRNYYKKLF.

About this clone itself: Other DNA sequences within the sample encode an identical CDR3. The V call is TRGV4, the J call TRGJ1 or TRGJ2. The CDR3 loop spans 13 amino acids. Germline trimming cut 4 bases from V and 4 bases from J; bases unmatched to any gene: 7. Germline V gene lookup returns CDR1 EGSTGY and CDR2 YDSYTSSV. For the CDR3, the DNA is TGTGCCACCTGGGACGGAAGCTATTATAAGAAACTCTTT. Translation: CATWDGSYYKKLF.

The V and J genes are TRGV5 and TRGJ1 or TRGJ2. There are 15 residues in the CDR3. V gave up 0 bases and J gave up 11 bases; unmatched junction bases: 16. CDR1 is VINAFY, CDR2 YDVSNSKD, per germline. CDR3 residues: CATWDRPRIIIEKLF. DNA for the CDR3: TGTGCCACCTGGGACAGGCCTAGAATTATAATTGAGAAACTCTTT.

As regards this clone: One end of the junction is discordant with germline, which a read error may explain. The V call is TRGV3, the J call TRGJ1 or TRGJ2. Per the germline V gene, CDR1 is VTNTFY and CDR2 is YDVSTARD (reference sequence). The CDR3 totals 14 residues. This chain's CDR3 is CATWDRPRAGEKLF. CDR3 in DNA: TGTGCCACCTGGGACAGGCCGAGGGCGGGAGAGAAGCTCTTT.

This clone was observed a handful of times. The chain couples TRGV4 to TRGJ1 or TRGJ2. Germline-derived CDR1 and CDR2 are EGSTGY and YDSYTSSV. The CDR3 sequence is 15 residues long. V lost 1 base, J lost 0 bases, and 6 bases stayed unmatched. This chain's CDR3 is CATWDGDGNYYKKLF. The CDR3 DNA sequence: TGTGCCACCTGGGATGGCGACGGGAATTATTATAAGAAACTCTTT.

The rearrangement uses TRGV4 and TRGJ1 or TRGJ2. Trimming removed 3 bases from V and 5 bases from J; junction bases left unmatched: 4. Germline CDR1 is EGSTGY and CDR2 is YDSYTSSV. CDR3 length: 12 amino acids. The CDR3 reads CATWDFDYKKLF. The CDR3 nucleotides read TGTGCCACCTGGGATTTCGATTATAAGAAACTCTTT.

This clone was observed a few times. The chain carries TRGV8 and TRGJP1. The CDR3 length is 15 residues. J gave up 4 bases and V 1 base, and 6 bases lay outside the gene matches. Per the germline V gene, CDR1 is VENAVY and CDR2 is YDSYNSRV. The chain's CDR3 is CATWDRVGTGWFKIF. In nucleotides, the CDR3 is TGTGCCACCTGGGATAGAGTAGGCACTGGTTGGTTCAAGATATTT.

On this clone: It may be a read error: a sequence one base away is much more abundant. The rearrangement uses TRGV9 and TRGJ1 or TRGJ2. This CDR3 spans 13 amino acids. The germline V gene has CDR1 GITISATS and CDR2 ISYDGTV (reference sequence). The CDR3 is CALWGVNYYKKLF. The CDR3 nucleotides are TGTGCCTTGTGGGGGGTGAATTATTATAAGAAACTCTTT.

The rearrangement joins TRGV9 to TRGJ1 or TRGJ2. Germline V CDR1 and CDR2: GITISATS, ISYDGTV (reference sequence). Trimming removed 0 bases from V and 4 bases from J; junction bases left unmatched: 9. This CDR3 has 15 amino acids. DNA of the CDR3: TGTGCCTTGTGGGAGGTGCACGGGCTATATTATAAGAAACTCTTT. Amino acid sequence: CALWEVHGLYYKKLF.

V and J are TRGV4 and TRGJ1 or TRGJ2. After removal of 5 bases from V and 9 bases from J, the junction contained 4 bases not matched to a gene. The V gene's germline CDR1 is EGSTGY and CDR2 YDSYTSSV. The CDR3 loop spans 10 amino acids. CDR3 nucleotide sequence: TGTGCCACCTGGGCTATTAAGAAACTCTTT. It yields the protein CATWAIKKLF.

This clone came up a few times. V is TRGV9 and J is TRGJ1 or TRGJ2. V lost 2 bases, J lost 12 bases, and 7 bases stayed unmatched. The CDR3 is 11 amino acids. The V gene's germline CDR1 is GITISATS and CDR2 ISYDGTV (reference sequence). DNA for the CDR3: TGTGCCTTGTGGGAGGCTACGGGGAAACTCTTT. Amino acid sequence: CALWEATGKLF.

The chain has TRGV4 and TRGJP2. Germline V gives CDR1 EGSTGY, CDR2 YDSYTSSV. This CDR3 region has 16 residues. The trim removed 0 bases at V and 0 bases at J, leaving 4 bases unmatched. CDR3: CATWDGNYSSDWIKTF. The CDR3, as DNA: TGTGCCACCTGGGATGGGAATTATAGTAGTGATTGGATCAAGACGTTT.

This clone has a handful of counts. This chain connects TRGV4 to TRGJ1 or TRGJ2. CDR3 length equals 12 residues. Germline CDR1 and CDR2: EGSTGY and YDSYTSSV. V dropped 6 bases and J dropped 6; count of bases not matched to a gene: 8. Here the CDR3 DNA reads TGTGCCACCTGGCCTACACCTTATAAGAAACTCTTT. Translating it yields CATWPTPYKKLF.

For this clone: A read error may produce the germline difference seen at one junction end. This chain uses TRGV3 with TRGJ1 or TRGJ2. The CDR3 extends over 17 amino acids. CDR1 is VTNTFY, CDR2 YDVSTARD, per germline (reference sequence). CDR3 coding DNA: TGTGCCACCTGGGGGCCTGCAACACCCAAAGATTATTATAAGAATCTCTTT. It yields the protein CATWGPATPKDYYKNLF.

This clone was seen a handful of times. The chain recombines TRGV3 with TRGJ1 or TRGJ2. CDR3 length equals 13 residues. V gave up 0 bases and J gave up 7 bases; unmatched junction bases: 6. The germline gives CDR1 VTNTFY, CDR2 YDVSTARD (reference sequence). CDR3 loop: CATWDRPQYKKLF. CDR3 in DNA: TGTGCCACCTGGGACAGGCCTCAATATAAGAAACTCTTT.

The V and J genes are TRGV2 and TRGJ1 or TRGJ2. The CDR3 runs 14 residues. Per the germline V gene, CDR1 is EGSNGY and CDR2 is YDSYNSKV. The J segment lost 3 bases and the V segment lost 0 bases, leaving 5 bases of the junction unmatched. CDR3 loop: CATWDGLSYYKKLF. The DNA of the CDR3 is TGTGCCACCTGGGACGGGCTATCTTATTATAAGAAACTCTTT.